This entry lists 29 T cell receptor beta chains sequenced from one sample in a study of blood T cells in healthy people across ages. A J-beta primer mix and a sample-barcoded 5' primer were used in a second PCR of about 7 to 12 cycles. TCRdb re-called the 5' RACE reads through MiXCR, storing one row per CDR3 protein. Of about a million distinct CDR3 sequences in the sample, approximately 50% were seen once. The sequenced material came from blood. These receptors originate from a woman aged 55-69 years in good health.

This clonotype has a handful of counts. The rearrangement uses TRBV10-3 and TRBJ2-7; TRBD1 agrees at 10 bases. Germline V lookup: CDR1 ENHRY, CDR2 SYGVKD. V shed 6 bases and J 4 bases; nucleotides not matched to a gene: 6. The CDR3 consists of 14 residues. CDR3 in DNA: TGTGCCATCAGACCTGACAGGGGGCTTTACGAGCAGTACTTC. It encodes CAIRPDRGLYEQYF.

A remark on this clonotype: A read error may explain this, as a much larger clone is one base away. The J gene is TRBJ2-5, the V gene TRBV7-2, with 8 bases aligning to TRBD2. V shed 2 bases and J 11 bases; nucleotides not matched to a gene: 13. This CDR3 contains 15 residues. CDR1 and CDR2 from the germline V gene are SGHTA and FQGNSA. The CDR3 spells CASSLSASGSYGQYF. Written as DNA, the CDR3 is TGTGCCAGCAGCTTAAGCGCTAGCGGGTCCTACGGGCAGTACTTC. Based on the CDR3 plus reference TRBV7-2 and TRBJ2-5, the full variable domain is GAGVSQSPSNKVTEKGKDVELRCDPISGHTALYWYRQSLGQGLEFLIYFQGNSAPDKSGLPSDRFSAERTGGSVSTLTIQRTQQEDSAVYLCASSLSASGSYGQYFGPGTRLLVL.

This clonotype occurred a few times. The chain combines TRBV16 with TRBJ2-3; 8 positions agree with TRBD2. The V segment lost 4 bases and the J segment 1 base; nucleotides outside the gene matches: 4. Looked up from germline, CDR1 is KGHSY and CDR2 is FQNENV. The CDR3 sequence is 15 residues long. CDR3 in amino acids: CASSPGTRGTDTQYF. The CDR3 DNA is TGTGCCAGCAGCCCCGGGACTAGAGGCACAGATACGCAGTATTTT.

The chain uses TRBV6-5 and TRBJ2-3; D is undetermined. CDR3 length equals 15 residues. V lost 3 bases and J 4 bases, leaving 14 bases between the germline ends. From germline, CDR1 is MNHEY and CDR2 SVGAGI. The CDR3 loop is CASSYSGSVADTQYF. In DNA, the CDR3 is TGTGCCAGCAGTTATTCCGGTTCGGTCGCAGATACGCAGTATTTT.

V usage is TRBV6-1 and J usage is TRBJ2-1; D is ambiguous. The CDR3 contains 17 residues. V was cut by 4 bases and J by 0 bases, with 16 bases left in between. CDR1 MNHNS and CDR2 SASEGT come from the germline V gene. As DNA, the CDR3 is TGTGCCAGCAGTGCCTCCCTCTCCGCAAGCTCCTACAATGAGCAGTTCTTC. Amino acids: CASSASLSASSYNEQFF.

The rearrangement links TRBV12-5 to TRBJ2-7; weak D call: TRBD2 (5 bases). CDR3 length: 11 residues. The V and J ends lost 3 bases and 7 bases respectively, with 7 bases between them. Germline CDR1 is LGHNT and CDR2 is FRNRAP. CDR3 nucleotides: TGTGCTAGTGGTTTCGTAGCGGAGCAGTACTTC. The encoded protein is CASGFVAEQYF.

This clonotype was seen only a few times. The chain carries TRBV6-5 and TRBJ2-3; TRBD1 matches 7 bases. The germline CDR1 and CDR2 sequences are MNHEY and SVGAGI. J lost 0 bases, V lost 2 bases, and 11 bases had no gene match. This CDR3 is 18 amino acids long. In DNA, the CDR3 is TGTGCCAGCAGTTACATTCCCCAGACAGGGACCAGCACAGATACGCAGTATTTT. It codes for CASSYIPQTGTSTDTQYF.

This clonotype was seen just once. The chain joins TRBV20-1 to TRBJ2-5, with 9 nucleotides matching TRBD2. The CDR3 is 15 amino acids. Losses at the gene ends were 3 bases for V and 4 bases for J; bases not matched to a gene: 9. Germline V gene lookup returns CDR1 DFQATT and CDR2 SNEGSKA (reference sequence). CDR3 loop: CSASIIAGDRETQYF. The CDR3 DNA reads as TGCAGTGCTAGTATCATAGCGGGAGACAGAGAGACCCAGTACTTC.

This chain links TRBV7-2 with TRBJ2-7, with TRBD1 identical over 9 bases. The J call could be wrong; TRBJ2-5 is a better fit for the DNA end. Germline V gene lookup returns CDR1 SGHTA and CDR2 FQGNSA. CDR3 length: 16 amino acids. CDR3 in DNA: TGTGCCAGCAGCTTAATGGGGGGACAGGGTTTAGGGACCCAGTACTTC. Residues: CASSLMGGQGLGTQYF.

The genes are TRBV25-1 and TRBJ1-6; D might be TRBD1 (6 bases). The CDR3 runs to 18 residues. In germline, CDR1 is MGHDK, CDR2 SYGVNS. V shed 1 base and J shed 5 bases, with 18 bases lying between them. The CDR3 reads CASSELGGYTANNSPLHF. The CDR3 DNA reads as TGTGCCAGCAGTGAATTAGGGGGTTACACAGCTAATAATTCACCCCTCCACTTT.

The chain links TRBV28 to TRBJ2-4; weak D call: TRBD1 (7 bases). The DNA matches TRBJ2-7 better at its end, which makes the J call doubtful. The germline V gene has CDR1 MDHEN and CDR2 SYDVKM. This CDR3 spans 13 amino acids. The chain's CDR3 is CASSGGTDDEQYF. CDR3 nucleotides: TGTGCCAGCAGCGGCGGGACAGATGACGAGCAGTACTTC.

The chain has TRBV3-1 and TRBJ2-3, with D possibly TRBD2 on 5 matching bases. This CDR3 comprises 13 residues. CDR1 is LGHDT, CDR2 YNNKEL, per germline (reference sequence). Trimming left V 1 base short and J 14 bases short, with 16 bases between. In DNA form, the CDR3 reads TGTGCCAGCAGCCAAGCGGACTTATCGGATTTGTATTTT. This translates into CASSQADLSDLYF.

V is TRBV7-9 and J is TRBJ2-6, with no clear D. Germline loops: CDR1 SEHNR, CDR2 FQNEAQ (reference sequence). The V end lost 1 base, the J end lost 13 bases, and 8 bases lay between the germline ends. The CDR3 consists of 12 residues. CDR3 amino acids: CASSLGTIVLTF. CDR3 DNA: TGTGCCAGCAGCTTAGGTACGATTGTCCTGACTTTC.

This clonotype was seen repeatedly, ten times or more. The V call is TRBV7-2, the J call TRBJ2-3, with D possibly called TRBD1 or TRBD2 (5 bases each). The CDR3 contains 15 residues. V was trimmed by 8 bases and J by 2 bases, leaving 17 bases between them. Looked up from germline, CDR1 is SGHTA and CDR2 is FQGNSA. The CDR3 is CASGRDAKITDTQYF. In DNA, the CDR3 is TGTGCCAGCGGTCGGGACGCCAAAATCACAGATACGCAGTATTTT.

The chain combines TRBV2 with TRBJ1-5; D uncertain. CDR1 is SNHLY and CDR2 is FYNNEI in the germline V gene. With 4 bases removed from V and 5 bases from J, the gap between germline ends came to 15 bases. This CDR3 is 15 amino acids long. CDR3 in amino acids: CASSVNSGIYQPQHF. As DNA, the CDR3 is TGTGCCAGCAGTGTTAACAGCGGAATCTATCAGCCCCAGCATTTT. The variable domain in full, with the rest retrieved from reference TRBV2 and TRBJ1-5, is EPEVTQTPSHQVTQMGQEVILRCVPISNHLYFYWYRQILGQKVEFLVSFYNNEISEKSEIFDDQFSVERPDGSNFTLKIRSTKLEDSAMYFCASSVNSGIYQPQHFGDGTRLSIL.

With respect to this clonotype: The germline gene is not matched at one end of the junction; a read error may be the cause. This chain connects TRBV20-1 to TRBJ2-3, with D perhaps assigned TRBD1 or TRBD2 (6 bases each). The CDR3 has 14 residues. Germline CDR1 DFQATT, CDR2 SNEGSKA (reference sequence). DNA of the CDR3: TGCGGTGCTAGCCCGGGGGCGGGAAGAGATACGCAGTATTTT. The encoded protein is CGASPGAGRDTQYF.

This clonotype was observed a few times. The rearrangement joins TRBV5-1 to TRBJ2-5; weak D call: TRBD1 (5 bases). Germline values: CDR1 SGHRS, CDR2 YFSETQ. The germline V and J ends were trimmed by 7 bases and 2 bases, with 15 bases remaining between them. The CDR3 totals 14 residues. The chain's CDR3 is CASGHSTPQETQYF. In DNA form, the CDR3 reads TGCGCCAGCGGACATTCGACCCCACAAGAGACCCAGTACTTC.

V gene TRBV28 combines with J gene TRBJ2-3, with no clear D. The CDR3 runs 17 residues. Germline V gene data show CDR1 as MDHEN and CDR2 as SYDVKM. The V end lost 3 bases, the J end lost 8 bases, and 24 bases lay between the germline ends. The CDR3 loop reads CASSFVSWCNGISTQYF. The DNA of the CDR3 is TGTGCCAGCAGTTTCGTCAGTTGGTGCAACGGTATCAGTACGCAGTATTTT.

This clonotype was observed a few times. V gene TRBV20-1 combines with J gene TRBJ2-1; D is unresolved. With the DNA end fitting TRBJ2-7 better, the J assignment may be wrong. CDR3 length: 14 amino acids. Germline values: CDR1 DFQATT, CDR2 SNEGSKA (reference sequence). The CDR3 region is CSASRRSSYNEQYF. DNA of the CDR3: TGCAGTGCTAGTAGACGGAGCTCCTACAATGAGCAGTACTTC.

The rearrangement links TRBV29-1 to TRBJ1-4, with D perhaps matching TRBD1 (6 bases). This CDR3 region has 14 residues. Deletions cut 6 bases from V and 4 bases from J, with 15 bases between. Germline CDR1 reads SQVTM; CDR2 reads ANQGSEA. CDR3 protein: CSVTRGGSNEKLFF. DNA of the CDR3: TGCAGCGTCACCAGGGGAGGGAGTAATGAAAAACTGTTTTTT.

This chain links TRBV6-2 or TRBV6-3 with TRBJ2-7; 9 bases are shared with TRBD1. The CDR3 has 13 amino acids. With V trimmed by 8 bases and J by 3 bases, 5 bases remained unmatched. Germline-derived CDR1 and CDR2 are MNHEY and SVGEGT. Here the CDR3 reads CASAGDRDYEQYF. The DNA for the CDR3 is TGTGCCAGCGCCGGGGACAGGGACTACGAGCAGTACTTC.

This clonotype was seen more than once but under ten times. CDR3 DNA: TGCAGTGCTAGTCTCACGGGAGTCTACAATGAGCAGTTCTTC. Its translation is CSASLTGVYNEQFF. This chain joins TRBV20-1 and TRBJ2-1, with D possibly matching TRBD2 (6 bases). The CDR3 consists of 14 residues. Germline V lookup: CDR1 DFQATT, CDR2 SNEGSKA (reference sequence). Trimming removed 3 bases at V and 3 bases at J, with 12 bases between.

This chain links TRBV20-1 with TRBJ2-7; perhaps D is TRBD1 or TRBD2 (6 bases each). Germline loops: CDR1 DFQATT, CDR2 SNEGSKA (reference sequence). V lost 0 bases, J lost 0 bases, and 12 bases lay in between. The CDR3 has 15 residues. The CDR3 reads CSARDTGASSYEQYF. For the CDR3, the DNA is TGCAGTGCTAGAGATACGGGGGCCTCCTCCTACGAGCAGTACTTC.

This clonotype was counted a few times. The rearrangement joins TRBV7-2 to TRBJ1-2; possible D gene TRBD1, 6 bases. Trimming took off 0 bases at V and 10 bases at J, with 12 bases between the two ends. The CDR3 covers 13 residues. Germline V gene sequence: CDR1 SGHTA, CDR2 FQGNSA. In DNA form, the CDR3 reads TGTGCCAGCAGCTTAGCGGACAGTCTTACCTACACCTTC. Encoded protein: CASSLADSLTYTF.

The J gene is TRBJ2-3, the V gene TRBV5-1; D not resolved. Germline V gene data show CDR1 as SGHRS and CDR2 as YFSETQ. CDR3 length: 12 residues. The V end was cut by 2 bases, the J end by 6 bases, with 7 bases between. The CDR3 protein is CASSFHQDTQYF. The CDR3, as DNA: TGCGCCAGCAGCTTCCACCAGGATACGCAGTATTTT.

The rearrangement uses TRBV20-1 and TRBJ2-1; TRBD2 might be the D (6 bases). The V gene's germline CDR1 is DFQATT and CDR2 SNEGSKA (reference sequence). V was shortened by 6 bases and J by 3 bases, with 9 bases between the two germline ends. The CDR3 has 12 amino acids. The CDR3: CSASGYYNEQFF. CDR3 bases: TGCAGTGCGAGCGGGTACTACAATGAGCAGTTCTTC.

The chain joins TRBV7-9 to TRBJ1-1, with D tentatively TRBD1 (6 bases). The ends were cut back, 0 bases at V and 11 bases at J, with 13 bases in the middle. The germline V gene encodes CDR1 SEHNR and CDR2 FQNEAQ (reference sequence). This CDR3 has 13 amino acids. For the CDR3, the DNA is TGTGCCAGCAGCTTAGCTCCGGGGGCGTGGGCTTTCTTT. It codes for CASSLAPGAWAFF.

This rearrangement joins TRBV29-1 to TRBJ2-1, with unresolved D. Germline V gene sequence: CDR1 SQVTM, CDR2 ANQGSEA. The CDR3 has 13 amino acids. The ends were cut back, 4 bases at V and 5 bases at J, with 12 bases in the middle. CDR3 sequence: CSVVGQRNNEQFF. DNA for the CDR3: TGCAGCGTTGTTGGGCAGAGAAACAATGAGCAGTTCTTC.

V and J are TRBV27 and TRBJ2-7, with D unclear. Trimming left V 6 bases short and J 4 bases short, with 22 bases between. The germline V gene has CDR1 MNHEY and CDR2 SMNVEV (reference sequence). The CDR3 is 16 residues long. CDR3 amino acids: CASRKGGQASIYEQYF. CDR3 bases: TGTGCCAGCAGAAAAGGTGGGCAGGCTTCAATATACGAGCAGTACTTC.